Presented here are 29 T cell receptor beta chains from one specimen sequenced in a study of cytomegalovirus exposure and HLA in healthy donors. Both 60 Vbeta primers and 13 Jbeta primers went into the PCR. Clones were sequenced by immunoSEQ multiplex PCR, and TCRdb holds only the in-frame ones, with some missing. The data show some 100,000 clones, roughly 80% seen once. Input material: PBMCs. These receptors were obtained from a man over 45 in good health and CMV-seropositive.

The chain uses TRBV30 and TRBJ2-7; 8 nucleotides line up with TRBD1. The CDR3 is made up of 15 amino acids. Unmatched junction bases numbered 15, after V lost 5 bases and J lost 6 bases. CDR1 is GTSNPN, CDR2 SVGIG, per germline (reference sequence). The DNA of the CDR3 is TGTGCCTGGGACCGCGACAGGGGTGGTTTGAGCGAGCAGTACTTC. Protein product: CAWDRDRGGLSEQYF.

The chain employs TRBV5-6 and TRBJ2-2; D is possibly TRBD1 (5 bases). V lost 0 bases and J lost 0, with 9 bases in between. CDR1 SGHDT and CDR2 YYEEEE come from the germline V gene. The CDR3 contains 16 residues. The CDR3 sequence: CASSLVGRANTGELFF. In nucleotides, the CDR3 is TGTGCCAGCAGCTTGGTCGGCAGGGCGAACACCGGGGAGCTGTTTTTT.

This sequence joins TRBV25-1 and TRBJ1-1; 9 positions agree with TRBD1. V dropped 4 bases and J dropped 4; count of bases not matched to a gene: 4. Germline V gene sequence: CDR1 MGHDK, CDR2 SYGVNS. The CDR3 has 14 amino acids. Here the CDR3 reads CASSAGTGITEAFF. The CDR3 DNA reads TGTGCCAGCAGTGCCGGGACAGGGATCACTGAAGCTTTCTTT.

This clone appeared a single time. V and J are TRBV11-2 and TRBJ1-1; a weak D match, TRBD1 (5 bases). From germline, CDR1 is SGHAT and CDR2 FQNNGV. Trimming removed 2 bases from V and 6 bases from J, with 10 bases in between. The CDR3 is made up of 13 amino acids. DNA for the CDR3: TGTGCCAGCAGCTTACAAGGGGTGGCTGAAGCTTTCTTT. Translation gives CASSLQGVAEAFF.

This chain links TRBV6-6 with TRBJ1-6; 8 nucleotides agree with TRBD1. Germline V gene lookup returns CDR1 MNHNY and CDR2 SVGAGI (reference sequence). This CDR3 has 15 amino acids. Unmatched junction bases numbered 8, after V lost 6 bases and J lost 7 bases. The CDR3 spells CASRDRESWNSPLHF. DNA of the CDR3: TGTGCCAGCAGGGACAGGGAGTCGTGGAATTCACCCCTCCACTTT.

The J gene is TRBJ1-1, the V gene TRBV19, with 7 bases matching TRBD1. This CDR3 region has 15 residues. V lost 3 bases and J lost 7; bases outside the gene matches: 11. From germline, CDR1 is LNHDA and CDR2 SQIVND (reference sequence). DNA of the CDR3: TGTGCCAGTAGTATTAGTGGACAGGTGCTCCTTGAAGCTTTCTTT. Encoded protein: CASSISGQVLLEAFF. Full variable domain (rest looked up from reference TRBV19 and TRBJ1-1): DGGITQSPKYLFRKEGQNVTLSCEQNLNHDAMYWYRQDPGQGLRLIYYSQIVNDFQKGDIAEGYSVSREKKESFPLTVTSAQKNPTAFYLCASSISGQVLLEAFFGQGTRLTVV.

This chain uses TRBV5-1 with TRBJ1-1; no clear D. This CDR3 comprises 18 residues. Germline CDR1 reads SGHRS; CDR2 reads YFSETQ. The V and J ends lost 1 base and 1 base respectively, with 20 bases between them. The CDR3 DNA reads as TGCGCCAGCAGCTTGAGGCCCCTTGGGGAGGGATCGAACACTGAAGCTTTCTTT. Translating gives CASSLRPLGEGSNTEAFF.

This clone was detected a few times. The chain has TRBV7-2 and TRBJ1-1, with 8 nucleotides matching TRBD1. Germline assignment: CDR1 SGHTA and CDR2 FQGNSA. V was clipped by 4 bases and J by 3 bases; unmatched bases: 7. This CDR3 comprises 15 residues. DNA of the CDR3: TGTGCCAGCAGCTCCGGACAGGGATTGTACACTGAAGCTTTCTTT. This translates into CASSSGQGLYTEAFF.

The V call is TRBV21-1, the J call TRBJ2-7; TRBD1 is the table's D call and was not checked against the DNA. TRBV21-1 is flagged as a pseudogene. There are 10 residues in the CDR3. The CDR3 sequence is CASSPFEQYF. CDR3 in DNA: TGTGCCAGCTCCCCATTCGAGCAGTACTTC.

CDR3 nucleotide sequence: TGTGCCAGCAGTTTACATGGAGGTATGAACACTGAAGCTTTCTTT. It codes for CASSLHGGMNTEAFF. This chain connects TRBV28 to TRBJ1-1, with D unclear. CDR3 size: 15 residues. Trimming shortened V by 2 bases and J by 0 bases, and 10 bases separated the two germline ends. Germline assignment: CDR1 MDHEN and CDR2 SYDVKM.

CDR3 protein: CASSAGGGLNYQETQYF. The CDR3 DNA sequence: TGTGCCAGCAGCGCGGGCGGGGGCCTAAACTACCAAGAGACCCAGTACTTC. This chain uses TRBV4-2 with TRBJ2-5; D might be TRBD2 (7 bases). The V gene lost 5 bases and the J gene lost 0 bases, with 19 bases spanning the gap. From germline, CDR1 is LGHNA and CDR2 YNFKEQ. The CDR3 totals 17 residues.

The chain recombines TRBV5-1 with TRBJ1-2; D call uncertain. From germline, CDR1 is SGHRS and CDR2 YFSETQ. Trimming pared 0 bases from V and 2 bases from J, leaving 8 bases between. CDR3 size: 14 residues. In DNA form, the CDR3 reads TGCGCCAGCAGCTTGGAACCGGGGAACTATGGCTACACCTTC. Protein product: CASSLEPGNYGYTF.

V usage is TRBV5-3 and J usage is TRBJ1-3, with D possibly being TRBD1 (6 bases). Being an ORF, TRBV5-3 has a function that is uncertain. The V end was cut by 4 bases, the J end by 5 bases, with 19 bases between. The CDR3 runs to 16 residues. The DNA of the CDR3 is TGTGCCAGAAGCCCGAAGGTAGGGGGTAGAAGAAACACCATATATTTT. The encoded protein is CARSPKVGGRRNTIYF.

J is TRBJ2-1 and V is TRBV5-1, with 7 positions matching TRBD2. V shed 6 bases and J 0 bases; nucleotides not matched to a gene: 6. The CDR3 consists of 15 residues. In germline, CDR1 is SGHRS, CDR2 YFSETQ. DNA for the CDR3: TGCGCCAGCACCGCGGGGGTTAGCTCCTACAATGAGCAGTTCTTC. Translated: CASTAGVSSYNEQFF.

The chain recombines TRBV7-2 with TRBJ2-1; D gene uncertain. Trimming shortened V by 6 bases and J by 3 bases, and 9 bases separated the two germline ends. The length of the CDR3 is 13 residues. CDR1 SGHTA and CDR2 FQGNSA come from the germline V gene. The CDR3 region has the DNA TGTGCCAGCAGATCAGACAACTACAATGAGCAGTTCTTC. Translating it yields CASRSDNYNEQFF.

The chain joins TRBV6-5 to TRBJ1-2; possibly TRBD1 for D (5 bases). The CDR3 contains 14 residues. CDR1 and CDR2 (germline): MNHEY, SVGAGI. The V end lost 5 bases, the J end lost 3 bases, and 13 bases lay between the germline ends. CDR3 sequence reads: CASSPTGDHYGYTF. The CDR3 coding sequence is TGTGCCAGCAGTCCCACGGGGGACCACTATGGCTACACCTTC.

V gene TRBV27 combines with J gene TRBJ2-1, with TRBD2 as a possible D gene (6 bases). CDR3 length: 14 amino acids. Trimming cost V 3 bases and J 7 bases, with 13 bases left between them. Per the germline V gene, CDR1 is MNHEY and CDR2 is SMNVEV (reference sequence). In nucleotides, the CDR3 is TGTGCCAGCAGTTTTGGGGGGTTGGGGAATGAGCAGTTCTTC. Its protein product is CASSFGGLGNEQFF.

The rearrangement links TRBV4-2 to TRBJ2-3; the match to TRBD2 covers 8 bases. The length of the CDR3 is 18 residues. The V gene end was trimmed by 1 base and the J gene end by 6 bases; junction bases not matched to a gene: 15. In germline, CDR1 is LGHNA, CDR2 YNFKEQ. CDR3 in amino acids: CASSQVRGGGGAGDTQYF. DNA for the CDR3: TGTGCCAGCAGCCAAGTCCGGGGGGGCGGGGGCGCGGGGGATACGCAGTATTTT.

The CDR3 sequence: CASSRRTSGYEQYF. CDR3 DNA sequence: TGCGCCAGCAGCCGGCGGACTAGCGGCTACGAGCAGTACTTC. The genes are TRBV5-1 and TRBJ2-7, with 10 bases lining up with TRBD2. CDR1 and CDR2 (germline): SGHRS, YFSETQ. V gave up 4 bases and J gave up 3 bases; unmatched junction bases: 4. The CDR3 covers 14 residues.

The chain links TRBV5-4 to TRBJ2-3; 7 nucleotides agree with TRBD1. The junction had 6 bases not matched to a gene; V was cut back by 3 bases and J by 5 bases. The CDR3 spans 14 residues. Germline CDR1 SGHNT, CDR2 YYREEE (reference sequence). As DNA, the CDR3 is TGTGCCAGCAGCTCCGTCGCAGGGGGAGATACGCAGTATTTT. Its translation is CASSSVAGGDTQYF. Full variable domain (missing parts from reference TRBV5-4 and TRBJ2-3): ETGVTQSPTHLIKTRGQQVTLRCSSQSGHNTVSWYQQALGQGPQFIFQYYREEENGRGNFPPRFSGLQFPNYSSELNVNALELDDSALYLCASSSVAGGDTQYFGPGTRLTVL.

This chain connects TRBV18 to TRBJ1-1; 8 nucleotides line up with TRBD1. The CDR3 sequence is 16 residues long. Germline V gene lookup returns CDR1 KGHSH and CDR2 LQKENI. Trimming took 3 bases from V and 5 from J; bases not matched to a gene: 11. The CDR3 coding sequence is TGTGCCAGCTCACCCGCCAGGGGGCGCGGTTATACTGAAGCTTTCTTT. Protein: CASSPARGRGYTEAFF.

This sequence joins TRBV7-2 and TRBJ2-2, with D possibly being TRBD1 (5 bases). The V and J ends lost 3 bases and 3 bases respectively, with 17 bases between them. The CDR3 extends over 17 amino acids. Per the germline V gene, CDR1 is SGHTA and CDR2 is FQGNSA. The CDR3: CASSFSQGARDTGELFF. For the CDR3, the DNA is TGTGCCAGCAGCTTCTCCCAAGGGGCGCGAGACACCGGGGAGCTGTTTTTT.

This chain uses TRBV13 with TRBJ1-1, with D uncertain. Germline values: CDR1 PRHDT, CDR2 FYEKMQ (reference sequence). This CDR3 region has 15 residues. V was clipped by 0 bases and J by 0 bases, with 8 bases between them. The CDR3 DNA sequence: TGTGCCAGCAGCTTAGGACAGCTAATGAACACTGAAGCTTTCTTT. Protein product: CASSLGQLMNTEAFF.

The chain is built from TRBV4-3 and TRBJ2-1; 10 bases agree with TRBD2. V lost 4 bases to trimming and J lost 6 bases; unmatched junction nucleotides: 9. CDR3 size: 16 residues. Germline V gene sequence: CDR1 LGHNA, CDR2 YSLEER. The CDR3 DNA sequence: TGCGCCAGCAGCCCCTTCCTAGCGGGGGACACCAATGAGCAGTTCTTC. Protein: CASSPFLAGDTNEQFF.

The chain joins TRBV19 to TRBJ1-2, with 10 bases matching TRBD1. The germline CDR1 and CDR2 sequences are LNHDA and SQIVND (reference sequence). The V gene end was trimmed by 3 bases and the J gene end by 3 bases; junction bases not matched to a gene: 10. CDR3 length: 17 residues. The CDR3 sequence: CASSISGTGDAYYGYTF. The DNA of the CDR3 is TGTGCCAGTAGTATCAGCGGGACAGGGGACGCTTACTATGGCTACACCTTC.

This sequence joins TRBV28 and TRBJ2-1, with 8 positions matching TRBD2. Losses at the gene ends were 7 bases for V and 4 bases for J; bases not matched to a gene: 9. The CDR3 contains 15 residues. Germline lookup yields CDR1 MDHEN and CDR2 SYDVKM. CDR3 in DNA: TGTGCCAGCATCAAAGGCGGGGGGCTGTACAATGAGCAGTTCTTC. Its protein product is CASIKGGGLYNEQFF. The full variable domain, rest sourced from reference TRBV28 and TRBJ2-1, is DVKVTQSSRYLVKRTGEKVFLECVQDMDHENMFWYRQDPGLGLRLIYFSYDVKMKEKGDIPEGYSVSREKKERFSLILESASTNQTSMYLCASIKGGGLYNEQFFGPGTRLTVL.

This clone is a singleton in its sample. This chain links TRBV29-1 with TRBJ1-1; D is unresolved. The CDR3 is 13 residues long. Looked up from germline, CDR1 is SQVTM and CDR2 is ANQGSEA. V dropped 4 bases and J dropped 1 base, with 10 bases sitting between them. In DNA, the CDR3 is TGCAGCGTTGCAGGACGGGAGAACACTGAAGCTTTCTTT. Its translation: CSVAGRENTEAFF.

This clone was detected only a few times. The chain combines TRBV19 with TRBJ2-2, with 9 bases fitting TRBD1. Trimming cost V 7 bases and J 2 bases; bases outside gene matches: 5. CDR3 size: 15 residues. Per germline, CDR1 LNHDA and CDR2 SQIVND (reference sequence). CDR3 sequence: CASTGGQGNTGELFF. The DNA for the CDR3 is TGTGCCAGTACCGGGGGACAGGGAAACACCGGGGAGCTGTTTTTT.

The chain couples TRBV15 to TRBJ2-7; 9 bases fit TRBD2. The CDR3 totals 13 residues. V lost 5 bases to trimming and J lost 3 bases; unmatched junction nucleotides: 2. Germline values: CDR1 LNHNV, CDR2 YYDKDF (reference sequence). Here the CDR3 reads CATSLAGNYEQYF. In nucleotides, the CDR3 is TGTGCCACCAGCCTAGCGGGGAACTACGAGCAGTACTTC.